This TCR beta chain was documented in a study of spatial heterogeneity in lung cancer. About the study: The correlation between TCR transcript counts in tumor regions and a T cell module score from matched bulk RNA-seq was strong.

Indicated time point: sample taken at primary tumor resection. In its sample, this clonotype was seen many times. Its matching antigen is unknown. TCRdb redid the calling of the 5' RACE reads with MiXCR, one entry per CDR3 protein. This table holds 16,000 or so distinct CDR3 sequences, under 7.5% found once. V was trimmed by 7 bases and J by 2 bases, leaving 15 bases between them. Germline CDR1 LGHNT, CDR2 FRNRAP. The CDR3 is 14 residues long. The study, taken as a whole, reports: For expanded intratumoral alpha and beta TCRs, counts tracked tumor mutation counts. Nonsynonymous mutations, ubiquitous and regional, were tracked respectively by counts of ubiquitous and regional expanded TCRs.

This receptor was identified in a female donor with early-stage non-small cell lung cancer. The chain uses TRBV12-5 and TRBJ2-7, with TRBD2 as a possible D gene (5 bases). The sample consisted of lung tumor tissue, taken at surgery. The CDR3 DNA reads TGTGCTAGTGCTAAGGACGGGGTAACCTACGAGCAGTACTTC. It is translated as CASAKDGVTYEQYF.